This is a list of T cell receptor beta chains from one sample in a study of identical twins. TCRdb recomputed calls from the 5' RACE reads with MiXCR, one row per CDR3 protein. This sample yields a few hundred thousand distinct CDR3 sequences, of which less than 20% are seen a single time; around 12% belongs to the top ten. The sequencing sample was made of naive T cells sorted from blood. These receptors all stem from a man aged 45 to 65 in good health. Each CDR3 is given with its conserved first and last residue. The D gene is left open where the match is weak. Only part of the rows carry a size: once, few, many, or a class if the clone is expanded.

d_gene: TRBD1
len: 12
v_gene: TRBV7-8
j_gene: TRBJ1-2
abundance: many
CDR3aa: CASSLQGLGYTF
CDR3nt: TGTGCCAGCAGCCTACAGGGGCTCGGCTACACCTTC

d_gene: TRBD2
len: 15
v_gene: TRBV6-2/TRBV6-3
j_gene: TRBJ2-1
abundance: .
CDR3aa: CASRLLAGVLGEQFF
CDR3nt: TGTGCCAGCCGCTTACTAGCGGGAGTGTTGGGTGAGCAGTTCTTC

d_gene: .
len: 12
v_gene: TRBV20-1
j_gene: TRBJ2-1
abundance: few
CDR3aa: CSASRGENEQFF
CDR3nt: TGCAGTGCTAGTAGAGGGGAGAATGAGCAGTTCTTC

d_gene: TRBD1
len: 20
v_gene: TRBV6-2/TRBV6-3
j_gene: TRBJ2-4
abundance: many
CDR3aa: CASSYSRVPKQGQEQNIQYF
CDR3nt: TGTGCCAGCAGTTACTCGAGGGTGCCCAAACAGGGACAGGAGCAAAACATTCAGTACTTC

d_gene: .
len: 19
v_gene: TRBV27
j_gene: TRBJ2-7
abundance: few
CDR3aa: CASSPRPLGRVGLSYEQYF
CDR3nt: TGTGCCAGCAGCCCTCGGCCCTTAGGTAGGGTTGGTTTGTCCTACGAGCAGTACTTC

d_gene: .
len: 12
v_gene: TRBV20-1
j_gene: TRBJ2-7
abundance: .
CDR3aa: CSARASLYEQYF
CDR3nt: TGCAGTGCCAGAGCCAGCCTCTACGAGCAGTACTTC

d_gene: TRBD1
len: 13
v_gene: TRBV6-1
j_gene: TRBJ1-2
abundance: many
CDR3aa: CASSPDRVYGYTF
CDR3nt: TGTGCCAGCAGTCCGGACAGGGTCTATGGCTACACCTTC

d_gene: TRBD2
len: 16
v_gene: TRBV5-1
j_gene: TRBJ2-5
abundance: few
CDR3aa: CASSPGLAGVGETQYF
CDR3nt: TGCGCCAGCAGCCCGGGACTAGCGGGGGTTGGAGAGACCCAGTACTTC

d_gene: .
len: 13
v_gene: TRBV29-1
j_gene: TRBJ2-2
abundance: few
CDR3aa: CSVEDRLTGELFF
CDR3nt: TGCAGCGTTGAAGATCGCCTTACCGGGGAGCTGTTTTTT

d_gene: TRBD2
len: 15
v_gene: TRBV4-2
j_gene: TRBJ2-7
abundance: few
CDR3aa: CASSQDGTTVREQYF
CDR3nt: TGTGCCAGCAGCCAAGACGGGACTACGGTTAGGGAGCAGTACTTC

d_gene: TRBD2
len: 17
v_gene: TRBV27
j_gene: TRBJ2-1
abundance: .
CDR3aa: CASSLRGLAEAYNEQFF
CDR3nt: TGTGCCAGCAGTTTACGTGGGCTAGCGGAGGCCTACAATGAGCAGTTCTTC

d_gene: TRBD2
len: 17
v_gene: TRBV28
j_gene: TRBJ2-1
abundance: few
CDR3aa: CATGTSGVYPPYNEQFF
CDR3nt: TGTGCCACCGGGACTAGCGGTGTATACCCCCCCTACAATGAGCAGTTCTTC

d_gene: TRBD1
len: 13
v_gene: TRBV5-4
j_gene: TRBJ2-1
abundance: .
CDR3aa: CASSFTGGWEQFF
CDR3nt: TGTGCCAGCAGCTTTACAGGGGGCTGGGAGCAGTTCTTC

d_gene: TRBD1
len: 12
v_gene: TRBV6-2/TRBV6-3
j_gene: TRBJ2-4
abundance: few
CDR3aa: CASSTGVNIQYF
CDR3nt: TGTGCCAGCAGTACAGGGGTGAACATTCAGTACTTC

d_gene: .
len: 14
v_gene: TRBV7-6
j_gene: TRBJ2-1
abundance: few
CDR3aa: CASSRDLVYNEQFF
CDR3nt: TGTGCCAGCAGTCGCGACCTGGTATACAATGAGCAGTTCTTC

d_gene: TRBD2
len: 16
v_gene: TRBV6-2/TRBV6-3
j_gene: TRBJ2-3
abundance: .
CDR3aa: CASSYTELAGADTQYF
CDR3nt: TGTGCCAGCAGTTACACTGAACTAGCGGGGGCAGATACGCAGTATTTT

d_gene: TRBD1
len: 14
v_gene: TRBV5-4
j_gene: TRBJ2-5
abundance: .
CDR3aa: CASSTTGYAETQYF
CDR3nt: TGTGCCAGCAGCACGACAGGGTATGCGGAGACCCAGTACTTC

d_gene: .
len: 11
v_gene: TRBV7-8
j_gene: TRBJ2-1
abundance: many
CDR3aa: CASSRANEQFF
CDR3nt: TGTGCCAGCAGCCGTGCCAATGAGCAGTTCTTC

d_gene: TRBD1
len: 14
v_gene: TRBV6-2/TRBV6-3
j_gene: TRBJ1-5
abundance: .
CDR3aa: CASSTGQGYQPQHF
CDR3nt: TGTGCCAGCAGTACCGGACAGGGGTATCAGCCCCAGCATTTT

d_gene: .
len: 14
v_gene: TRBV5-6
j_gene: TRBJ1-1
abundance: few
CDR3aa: CASSLRGLRSEAFF
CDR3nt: TGTGCCAGCAGCTTGCGAGGGCTCCGCTCCGAAGCTTTCTTT

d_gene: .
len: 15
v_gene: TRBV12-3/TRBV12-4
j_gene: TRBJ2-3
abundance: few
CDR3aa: CASRSRSIRGDTQYF
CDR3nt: TGTGCCAGCAGATCCCGGTCCATTAGGGGAGATACGCAGTATTTT

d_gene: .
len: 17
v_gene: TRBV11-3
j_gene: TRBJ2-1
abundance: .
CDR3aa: CASSLSAHPKYYNEQFF
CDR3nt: TGTGCCAGCAGCTTATCGGCCCACCCTAAGTATTACAATGAGCAGTTCTTC

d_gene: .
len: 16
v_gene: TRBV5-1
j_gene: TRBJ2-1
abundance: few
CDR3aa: CASSLAEGRGYNEQFF
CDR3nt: TGCGCCAGCAGCTTGGCCGAGGGCAGGGGTTACAATGAGCAGTTCTTC

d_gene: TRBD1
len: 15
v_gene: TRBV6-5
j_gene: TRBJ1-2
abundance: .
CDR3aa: CASSYSPGTGNFYTF
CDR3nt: TGTGCCAGCAGTTACTCGCCCGGGACAGGCAACTTCTACACCTTC

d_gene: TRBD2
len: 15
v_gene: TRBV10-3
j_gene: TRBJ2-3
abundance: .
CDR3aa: CAISEGLAGSDTQYF
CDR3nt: TGTGCCATCAGTGAAGGACTAGCGGGCTCAGATACGCAGTATTTT

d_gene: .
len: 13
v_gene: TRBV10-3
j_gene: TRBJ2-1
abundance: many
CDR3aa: CAISEKPYNEQFF
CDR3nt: TGTGCCATCAGTGAGAAACCGTACAATGAGCAGTTCTTC

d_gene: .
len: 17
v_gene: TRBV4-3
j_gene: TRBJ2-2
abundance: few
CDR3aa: CASSLGVGGYSTGELFF
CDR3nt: TGCGCCAGCAGCCTTGGAGTTGGGGGGTATAGCACCGGGGAGCTGTTTTTT

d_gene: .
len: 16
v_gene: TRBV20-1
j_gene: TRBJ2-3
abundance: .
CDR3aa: CSATPTRDVRTDTQYF
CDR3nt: TGCAGTGCGACCCCGACCCGGGACGTACGCACAGATACGCAGTATTTT

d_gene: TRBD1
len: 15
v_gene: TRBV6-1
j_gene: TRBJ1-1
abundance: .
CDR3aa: CASSVFRTGSTEAFF
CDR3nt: TGTGCCAGCAGCGTTTTTCGGACAGGGAGCACTGAAGCTTTCTTT

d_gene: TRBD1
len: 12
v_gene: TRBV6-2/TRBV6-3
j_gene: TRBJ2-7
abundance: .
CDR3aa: CASSRQGGEQYF
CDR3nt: TGTGCCAGCAGCCGACAGGGGGGCGAGCAGTACTTC

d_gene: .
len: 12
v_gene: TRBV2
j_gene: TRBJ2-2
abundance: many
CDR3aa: CATATNTGELFF
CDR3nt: TGTGCCACTGCAACGAACACCGGGGAGCTGTTTTTT

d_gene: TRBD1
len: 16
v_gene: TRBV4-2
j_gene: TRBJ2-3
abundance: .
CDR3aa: CASSQAPGQLSDTQYF
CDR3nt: TGTGCCAGCAGCCAGGCACCGGGACAGCTCAGTGATACGCAGTATTTT

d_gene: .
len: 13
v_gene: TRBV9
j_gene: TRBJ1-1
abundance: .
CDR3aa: CASSVVWGTEAFF
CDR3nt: TGTGCCAGCAGCGTAGTGTGGGGGACTGAAGCTTTCTTT

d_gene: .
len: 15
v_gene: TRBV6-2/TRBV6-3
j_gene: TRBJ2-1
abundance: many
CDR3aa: CASSPRLGGYNEQFF
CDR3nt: TGTGCCAGCAGTCCCCGACTCGGGGGATACAATGAGCAGTTCTTC

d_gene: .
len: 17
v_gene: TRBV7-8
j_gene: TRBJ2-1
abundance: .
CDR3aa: CASSLDGAVGSYNEQFF
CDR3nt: TGTGCCAGCAGCTTAGACGGTGCGGTCGGCTCCTACAATGAGCAGTTCTTC